This T cell receptor beta chain was captured by sequencing in a study of T cell responses to AZD1222 COVID-19 vaccine. TCRdb keeps only in-frame clones here, not all; method: immunoSEQ multiplex PCR. The repertoire holds under 140,000 clones, with about 95% as singletons. Germline V gene lookup returns CDR1 SGHRS and CDR2 YFSETQ. V shed 4 bases and J 4 bases; nucleotides not matched to a gene: 7. This CDR3 is built from 14 residues. V gene TRBV5-1 combines with J gene TRBJ2-5; 7 bases are a match to TRBD2. The material was peripheral blood, obtained 28 days after the second AZD1222 dose. This TCR came from an adult who received the AZD1222 COVID-19 vaccine. CDR3 protein: CASSTPIAGETQYF. Written as DNA, the CDR3 is TGCGCCAGCAGCACCCCAATAGCGGGAGAGACCCAGTACTTC.